The entry below describes one TCR beta chain. Its antigen remains unknown. Each patient relapsed following autologous stem cell transplantation, and prior brentuximab vedotin exposure differed. Magnetic negative selection was used to purify CD4+ T cells from thawed PBMCs. Using immunoSEQ multiplex PCR, the repertoire was profiled, and TCRdb retains in-frame clones only, with some absent. The table includes about 27,000 clones, about 83% detected once. The data were obtained in a study of PD-1 blockade in classical Hodgkin lymphoma. The V and J ends lost 3 bases and 4 bases respectively, with 12 bases between them. The CDR3 has 14 residues. Per the germline V gene, CDR1 is SGHTA and CDR2 is FQGNSA. General study findings and limits: Baseline TCR diversity was reportedly lower in newly diagnosed patients than in healthy donors. It was reported as lower still in relapsed/refractory patients.

Here the sequenced sample was CD4+ T cells from blood, taken at baseline. The clonotype originates from a human donor with classical Hodgkin lymphoma. The J gene is TRBJ2-5, the V gene TRBV7-2; D call uncertain. The CDR3 nucleotides read TGTGCCAGCAGCTTCGGAACCCTGGGAGAGACCCAGTACTTC. It encodes CASSFGTLGETQYF.